Described below is a single TCR beta chain sequence and its context. The antigen is unknown. This record belongs to a study of cytomegalovirus exposure and HLA in healthy donors. Study findings and constraints: The classifier reportedly diagnosed cytomegalovirus status with high sensitivity and specificity. Through in vitro validation, a few CMV-associated chains were shown to be specific for CMV antigens. Within the 90 to 150 validation repertoires, first-cohort TCR clusters tended to co-occur, according to a later analysis.

CDR1 and CDR2 from the germline V gene are SGHRS and YFSETQ. The CDR3 sequence is 15 residues long. V gave up 2 bases and J gave up 3 bases; unmatched junction bases: 6. The data were produced by immunoSEQ multiplex PCR, yet TCRdb's version contains in-frame clones alone and is incomplete. The sample yields tens of thousands of clones, approximately 91% seen once. What was sequenced was PBMCs. The clonotype comes from a man younger than 45 in good health and CMV-seronegative. The J gene is TRBJ2-5, the V gene TRBV5-1; the match to TRBD1 covers 8 bases. The CDR3 region is CASSLAGGIEETQYF. The CDR3, as DNA: TGCGCCAGCAGCTTAGCAGGGGGCATTGAAGAGACCCAGTACTTC.